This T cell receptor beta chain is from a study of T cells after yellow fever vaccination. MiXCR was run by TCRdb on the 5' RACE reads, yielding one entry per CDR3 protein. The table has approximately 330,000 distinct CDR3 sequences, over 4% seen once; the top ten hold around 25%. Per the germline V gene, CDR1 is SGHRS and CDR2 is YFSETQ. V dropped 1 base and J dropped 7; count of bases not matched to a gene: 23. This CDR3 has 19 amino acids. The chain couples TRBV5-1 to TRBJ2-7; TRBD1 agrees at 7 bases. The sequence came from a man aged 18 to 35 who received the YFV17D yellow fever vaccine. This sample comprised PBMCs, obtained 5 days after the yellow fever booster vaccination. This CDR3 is CASSLFSRVAQGSRGEQYF. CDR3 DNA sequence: TGCGCCAGCAGCTTGTTTTCACGCGTGGCACAGGGGAGCCGTGGGGAGCAGTACTTC. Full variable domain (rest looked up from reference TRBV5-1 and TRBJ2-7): KAGVTQTPRYLIKTRGQQVTLSCSPISGHRSVSWYQQTPGQGLQFLFEYFSETQRNKGNFPGRFSGRQFSNSRSEMNVSTLELGDSALYLCASSLFSRVAQGSRGEQYFGPGTRLTVT.